This TCR beta chain was sequenced during a study of cytomegalovirus exposure and HLA in healthy donors. General observations from the study: A cluster of highly shared sequence variants was likely a sequencing artifact.

The CDR3 length is 15 residues. Germline V gene sequence: CDR1 MNHEY, CDR2 SVGAGI. Trimming left V 2 bases short and J 4 bases short, with 14 bases between. A remark on this clone: Its antigen is as yet unknown.

60 Vbeta and 13 Jbeta primers were used in PCR. Sequencing used immunoSEQ multiplex PCR; TCRdb keeps in-frame clones, though not all of them. The sample has approximately 52,000 clones. The source is a woman in her sixties or seventies in good health and CMV-seropositive. The rearrangement joins TRBV6-5 to TRBJ1-2, with D maybe TRBD1 (6 bases). The sequencing sample was made of PBMCs. The CDR3 DNA reads as TGTGCCAGCAGTTACAGGGACACGTACCCCTATGGCTACACCTTC. Protein: CASSYRDTYPYGYTF.